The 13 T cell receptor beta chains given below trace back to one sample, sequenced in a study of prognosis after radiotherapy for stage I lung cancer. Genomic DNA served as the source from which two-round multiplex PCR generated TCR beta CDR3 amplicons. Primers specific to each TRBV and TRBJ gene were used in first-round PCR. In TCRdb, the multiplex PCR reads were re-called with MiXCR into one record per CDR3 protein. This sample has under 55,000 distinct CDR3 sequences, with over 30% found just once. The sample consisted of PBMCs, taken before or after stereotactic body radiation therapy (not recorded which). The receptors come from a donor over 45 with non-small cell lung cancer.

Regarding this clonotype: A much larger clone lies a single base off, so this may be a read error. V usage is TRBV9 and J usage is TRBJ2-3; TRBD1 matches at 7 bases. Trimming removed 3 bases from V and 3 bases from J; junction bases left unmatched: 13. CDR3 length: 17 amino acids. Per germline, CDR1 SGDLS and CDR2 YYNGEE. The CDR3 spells CASSERGGHSWTDTQYF. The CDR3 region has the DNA TGTGCCAGCAGCGAGAGAGGGGGCCATAGCTGGACAGATACGCAGTATTTT.

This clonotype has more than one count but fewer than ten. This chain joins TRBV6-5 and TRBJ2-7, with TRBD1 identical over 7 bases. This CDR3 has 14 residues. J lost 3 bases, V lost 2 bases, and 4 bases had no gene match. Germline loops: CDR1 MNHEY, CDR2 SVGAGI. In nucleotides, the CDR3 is TGTGCCAGCAGTTACGGGACAGCTGGCTACGAGCAGTACTTC. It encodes CASSYGTAGYEQYF.

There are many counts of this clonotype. The CDR3 protein is CATSDTGGATYGYTF. CDR3 nucleotide sequence: TGTGCCACCAGTGACACAGGGGGCGCAACCTATGGCTACACCTTC. V and J are TRBV24-1 and TRBJ1-2; TRBD1 agrees at 9 bases. Germline loops: CDR1 KGHDR, CDR2 SFDVKD. Losses at the gene ends were 4 bases for V and 4 bases for J; bases not matched to a gene: 6. CDR3 size: 15 residues.

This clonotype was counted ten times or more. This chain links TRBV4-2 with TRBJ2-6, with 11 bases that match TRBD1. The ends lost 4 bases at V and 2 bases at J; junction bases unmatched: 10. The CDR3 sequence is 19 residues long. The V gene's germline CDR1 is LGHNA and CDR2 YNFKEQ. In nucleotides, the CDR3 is TGTGCCAGCAGCCGGCTTGGACAGGGGGCATCCCCTGGGGCCAACGTCCTGACTTTC. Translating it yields CASSRLGQGASPGANVLTF.

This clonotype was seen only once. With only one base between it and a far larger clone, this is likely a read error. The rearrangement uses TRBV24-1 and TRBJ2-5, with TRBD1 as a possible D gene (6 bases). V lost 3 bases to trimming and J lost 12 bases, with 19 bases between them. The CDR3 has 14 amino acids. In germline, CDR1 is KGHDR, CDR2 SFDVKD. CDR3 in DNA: TGTGCCACCAGTGATCCAGGACAGCAGAACGAGAAGTACTTC. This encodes CATSDPGQQNEKYF.

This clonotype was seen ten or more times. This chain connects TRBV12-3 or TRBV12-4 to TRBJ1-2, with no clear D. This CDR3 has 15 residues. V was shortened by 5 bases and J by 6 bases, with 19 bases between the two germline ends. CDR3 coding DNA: TGTGCCAGCAGTCGGTGGTCGACAAGCCAGCATGGCTACACCTTC. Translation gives CASSRWSTSQHGYTF.

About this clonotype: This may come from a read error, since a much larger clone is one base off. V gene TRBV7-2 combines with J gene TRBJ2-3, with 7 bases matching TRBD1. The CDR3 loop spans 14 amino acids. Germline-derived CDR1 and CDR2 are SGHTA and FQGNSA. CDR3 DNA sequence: TGTGCCACCGCCGCAGGGGGAAGCACACATACGCAGTATTTT. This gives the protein CATAAGGSTHTQYF.

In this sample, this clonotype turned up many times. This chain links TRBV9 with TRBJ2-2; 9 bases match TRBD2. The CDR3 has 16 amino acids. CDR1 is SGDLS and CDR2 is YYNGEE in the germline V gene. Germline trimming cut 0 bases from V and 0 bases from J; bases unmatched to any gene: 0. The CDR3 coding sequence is TGTGCCAGCAGCGTAGGACTAGCGGCGAACACCGGGGAGCTGTTTTTT. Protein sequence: CASSVGLAANTGELFF.

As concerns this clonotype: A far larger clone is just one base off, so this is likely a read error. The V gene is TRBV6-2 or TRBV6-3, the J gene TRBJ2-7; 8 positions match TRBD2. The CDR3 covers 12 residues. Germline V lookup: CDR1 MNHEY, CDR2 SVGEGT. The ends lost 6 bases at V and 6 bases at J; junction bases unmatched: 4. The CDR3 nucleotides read TGTGCCAGCAGCTTAGCGGGATTCGAGCAGTACTTC. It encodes CASSLAGFEQYF.

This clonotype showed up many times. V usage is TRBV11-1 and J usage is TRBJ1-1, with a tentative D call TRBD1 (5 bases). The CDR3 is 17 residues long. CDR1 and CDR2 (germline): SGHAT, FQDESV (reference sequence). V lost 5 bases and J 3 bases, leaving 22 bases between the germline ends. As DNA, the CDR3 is TGTGCCAGCAGCCCTCACCGCAGGGATAATCGGTACACTGAAGCTTTCTTT. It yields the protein CASSPHRRDNRYTEAFF.

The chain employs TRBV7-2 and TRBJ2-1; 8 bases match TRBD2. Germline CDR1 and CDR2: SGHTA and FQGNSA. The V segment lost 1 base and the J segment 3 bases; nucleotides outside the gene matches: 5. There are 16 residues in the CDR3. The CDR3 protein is CASSLGPGGNYNEQFF. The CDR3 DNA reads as TGTGCCAGCAGCTTAGGACCGGGGGGGAACTACAATGAGCAGTTCTTC.

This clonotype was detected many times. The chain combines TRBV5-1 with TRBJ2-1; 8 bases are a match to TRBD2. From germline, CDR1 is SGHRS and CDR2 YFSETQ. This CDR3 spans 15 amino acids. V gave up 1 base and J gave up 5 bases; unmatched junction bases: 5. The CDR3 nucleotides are TGCGCCAGCAGCTTGTTGACGGGAGGGGACAATGAGCAGTTCTTC. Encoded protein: CASSLLTGGDNEQFF.

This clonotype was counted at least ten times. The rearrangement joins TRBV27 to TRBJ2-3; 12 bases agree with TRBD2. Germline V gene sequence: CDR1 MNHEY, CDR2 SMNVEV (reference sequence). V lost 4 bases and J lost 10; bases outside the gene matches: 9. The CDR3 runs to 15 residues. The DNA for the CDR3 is TGTGCCAGCAGTTCGACTAGCGGGAGCGCCGGCCCGCAGTATTTT. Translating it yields CASSSTSGSAGPQYF.